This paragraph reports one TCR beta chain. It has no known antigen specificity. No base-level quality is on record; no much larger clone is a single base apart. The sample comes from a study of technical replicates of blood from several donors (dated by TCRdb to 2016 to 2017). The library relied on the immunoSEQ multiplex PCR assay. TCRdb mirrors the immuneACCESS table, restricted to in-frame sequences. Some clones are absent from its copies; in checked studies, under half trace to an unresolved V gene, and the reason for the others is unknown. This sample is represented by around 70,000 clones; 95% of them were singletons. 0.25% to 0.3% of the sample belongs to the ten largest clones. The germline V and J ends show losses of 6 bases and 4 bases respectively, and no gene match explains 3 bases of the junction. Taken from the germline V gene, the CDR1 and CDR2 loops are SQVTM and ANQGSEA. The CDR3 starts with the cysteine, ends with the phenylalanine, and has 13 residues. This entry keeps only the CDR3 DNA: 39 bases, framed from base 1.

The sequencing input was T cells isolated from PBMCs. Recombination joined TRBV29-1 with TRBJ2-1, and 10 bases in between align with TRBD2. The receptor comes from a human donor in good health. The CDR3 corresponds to CSVLAGLYNEQFF. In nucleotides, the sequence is TGCAGCGTACTAGCGGGATTATACAATGAGCAGTTCTTC.